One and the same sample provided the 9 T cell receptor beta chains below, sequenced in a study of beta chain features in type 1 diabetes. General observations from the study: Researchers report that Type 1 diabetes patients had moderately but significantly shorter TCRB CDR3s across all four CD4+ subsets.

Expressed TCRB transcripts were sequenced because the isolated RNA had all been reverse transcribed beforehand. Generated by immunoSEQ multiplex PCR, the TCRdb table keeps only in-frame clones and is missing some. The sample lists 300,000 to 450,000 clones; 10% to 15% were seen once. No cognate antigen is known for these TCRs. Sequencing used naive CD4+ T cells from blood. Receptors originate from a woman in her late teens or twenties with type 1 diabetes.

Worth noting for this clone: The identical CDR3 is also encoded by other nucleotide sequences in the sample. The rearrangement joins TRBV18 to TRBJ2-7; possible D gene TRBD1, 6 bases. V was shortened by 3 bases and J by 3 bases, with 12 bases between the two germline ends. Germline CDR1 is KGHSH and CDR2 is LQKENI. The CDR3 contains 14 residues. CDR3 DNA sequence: TGTGCCAGCTCACCGGGGCAGGGGAGCTACGAGCAGTACTTC. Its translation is CASSPGQGSYEQYF.

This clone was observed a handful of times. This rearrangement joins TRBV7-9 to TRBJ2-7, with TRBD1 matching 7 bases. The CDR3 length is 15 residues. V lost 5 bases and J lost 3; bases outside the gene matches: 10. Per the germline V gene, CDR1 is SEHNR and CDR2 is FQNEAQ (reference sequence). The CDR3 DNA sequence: TGTGCCAGCAGCGCCCTGGGACAGAGGAGCTACGAGCAGTACTTC. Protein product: CASSALGQRSYEQYF.

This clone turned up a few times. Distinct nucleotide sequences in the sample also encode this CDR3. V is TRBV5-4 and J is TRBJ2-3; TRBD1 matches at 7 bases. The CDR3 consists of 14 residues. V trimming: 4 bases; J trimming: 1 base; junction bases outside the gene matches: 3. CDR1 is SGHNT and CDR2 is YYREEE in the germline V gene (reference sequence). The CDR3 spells CASSRDRGTDTQYF. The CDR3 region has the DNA TGTGCCAGCAGCCGAGACAGGGGCACAGATACGCAGTATTTT.

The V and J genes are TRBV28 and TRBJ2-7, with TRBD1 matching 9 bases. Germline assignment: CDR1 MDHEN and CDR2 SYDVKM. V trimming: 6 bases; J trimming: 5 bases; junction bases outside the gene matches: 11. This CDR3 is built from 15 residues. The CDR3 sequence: CASSLWTGDFNEQYF. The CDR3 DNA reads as TGTGCCAGCAGCCTATGGACAGGGGATTTCAACGAGCAGTACTTC.

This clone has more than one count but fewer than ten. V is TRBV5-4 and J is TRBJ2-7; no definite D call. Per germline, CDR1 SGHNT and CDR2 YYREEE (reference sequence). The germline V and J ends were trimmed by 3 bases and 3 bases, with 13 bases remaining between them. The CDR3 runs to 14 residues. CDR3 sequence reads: CASSSSGLLYEQYF. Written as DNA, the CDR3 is TGTGCCAGCAGCTCCTCGGGTCTCCTCTACGAGCAGTACTTC.

The CDR3 protein is CASQTDRADEKLFF. The DNA of the CDR3 is TGTGCCAGCCAAACCGACAGGGCGGACGAAAAACTGTTTTTT. V usage is TRBV5-4 and J usage is TRBJ1-4, with 7 bases lining up with TRBD1. Per the germline V gene, CDR1 is SGHNT and CDR2 is YYREEE (reference sequence). The CDR3 has 14 amino acids. V lost 7 bases to trimming and J lost 8 bases; unmatched junction nucleotides: 11.

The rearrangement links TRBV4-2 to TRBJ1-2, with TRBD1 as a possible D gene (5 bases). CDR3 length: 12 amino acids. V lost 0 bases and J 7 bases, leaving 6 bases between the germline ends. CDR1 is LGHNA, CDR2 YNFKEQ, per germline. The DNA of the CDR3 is TGTGCCAGCAGCCAAGACAGGGTTGGCTACACCTTC. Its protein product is CASSQDRVGYTF.

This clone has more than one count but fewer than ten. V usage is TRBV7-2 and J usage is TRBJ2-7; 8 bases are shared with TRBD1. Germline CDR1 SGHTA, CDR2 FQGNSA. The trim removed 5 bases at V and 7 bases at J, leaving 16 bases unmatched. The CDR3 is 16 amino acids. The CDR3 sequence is CASSPARGPLTGEQYF. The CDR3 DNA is TGTGCCAGCAGCCCCGCCAGGGGGCCGTTAACCGGGGAGCAGTACTTC. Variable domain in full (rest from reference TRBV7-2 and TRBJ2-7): GAGVSQSPSNKVTEKGKDVELRCDPISGHTALYWYRQSLGQGLEFLIYFQGNSAPDKSGLPSDRFSAERTGGSVSTLTIQRTQQEDSAVYLCASSPARGPLTGEQYFGPGTRLTVT.

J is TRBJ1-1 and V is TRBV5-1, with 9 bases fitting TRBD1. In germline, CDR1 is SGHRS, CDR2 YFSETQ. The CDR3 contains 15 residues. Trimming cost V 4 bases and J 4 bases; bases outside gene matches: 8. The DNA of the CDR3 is TGCGCCAGCAGCGCGGGACAGGGCTTCGTCACTGAAGCTTTCTTT. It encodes CASSAGQGFVTEAFF.